Listed here are 24 T cell receptor beta chains from one sample, sequenced in a study of blood T cell repertoires in COVID-19. The assay was immunoSEQ multiplex PCR, and TCRdb's table has in-frame clones only and misses some. Seen here are approximately 250,000 clones, about 89% observed once, and the top ten hold roughly 3.7%. Sequencing was done on a sample of PBMCs or T cells enriched from blood (not recorded which). The source of these receptors is a woman aged 30 to 39 who had recovered from COVID-19.

This clone was seen a single time. The rearrangement uses TRBV11-3 and TRBJ2-1, with D perhaps matching TRBD2 (5 bases). Trimming cost V 1 base and J 0 bases, with 10 bases left between them. The CDR3 extends over 16 amino acids. Germline V lookup: CDR1 SGHNT, CDR2 YENEEA. The CDR3 protein is CASSLVLGSSYNEQFF. CDR3 sequence (DNA): TGTGCCAGCAGCTTAGTCCTGGGGAGCTCCTACAATGAGCAGTTCTTC.

This clone was found a few times. The CDR3 spells CSASGPINTEAFF. The CDR3 DNA reads as TGCAGTGCTAGTGGGCCCATAAACACTGAAGCTTTCTTT. V gene TRBV20-1 combines with J gene TRBJ1-1; no reliable D call. This CDR3 has 13 amino acids. CDR1 and CDR2 from the germline V gene are DFQATT and SNEGSKA (reference sequence). Trimming removed 3 bases at V and 2 bases at J, with 10 bases between.

The chain couples TRBV14 to TRBJ1-3; 8 positions agree with TRBD1. Germline lookup yields CDR1 SGHDN and CDR2 FVKESK. J was trimmed by 0 bases and V by 4 bases; bases with no gene match: 5. The CDR3 is 16 amino acids. CDR3 sequence reads: CASSPWTGYSGNTIYF. CDR3 coding DNA: TGTGCCAGCAGCCCTTGGACAGGGTACTCTGGAAACACCATATATTTT.

This clone was observed a handful of times. The chain links TRBV13 to TRBJ2-1, with no clear D. The CDR3 sequence is 14 residues long. The germline V and J ends were trimmed by 2 bases and 10 bases, with 15 bases remaining between them. Germline V CDR1 and CDR2: PRHDT, FYEKMQ (reference sequence). The CDR3 protein is CASSLNSWSVEQFF. CDR3 coding DNA: TGTGCCAGCAGCTTAAACTCGTGGAGCGTGGAGCAGTTCTTC.

The chain has TRBV13 and TRBJ2-3; D not resolved. This CDR3 contains 16 residues. CDR1 is PRHDT and CDR2 is FYEKMQ in the germline V gene (reference sequence). V was shortened by 0 bases and J by 1 base, with 11 bases between the two germline ends. DNA for the CDR3: TGTGCCAGCAGCTTAGGAGGCGGTCGGGGCACAGATACGCAGTATTTT. Residues: CASSLGGGRGTDTQYF.

The V call is TRBV18, the J call TRBJ2-1, with TRBD2 matching over 7 bases. Germline lookup yields CDR1 KGHSH and CDR2 LQKENI. This CDR3 is built from 14 residues. The V and J ends lost 7 bases and 8 bases, in that order; junction bases with no gene match: 11. DNA for the CDR3: TGTGCCAGCTATTCACAGCCTAGCGGTCATGAGCAGTTCTTC. Protein product: CASYSQPSGHEQFF.

The rearrangement links TRBV5-8 to TRBJ1-1; maybe TRBD1 (6 bases). Trimming removed 4 bases from V and 1 base from J, with 14 bases in between. The germline V gene has CDR1 SGHTS and CDR2 YDEGEE. This CDR3 spans 15 amino acids. CDR3 in DNA: TGTGCCAGCAGCCCATTATTGGGACAGAACACTGAAGCTTTCTTT. It is translated as CASSPLLGQNTEAFF.

The chain recombines TRBV9 with TRBJ2-2; D is possibly TRBD1 (5 bases). The CDR3 covers 15 residues. Trimming shortened V by 3 bases and J by 0 bases, and 9 bases separated the two germline ends. Germline CDR1 SGDLS, CDR2 YYNGEE. Written as DNA, the CDR3 is TGTGCCAGCAGCGACCGACAGTCGAACACCGGGGAGCTGTTTTTT. Its translation is CASSDRQSNTGELFF.

This rearrangement joins TRBV30 to TRBJ1-2, with TRBD1 matching 12 bases. Germline trimming cut 2 bases from V and 8 bases from J; bases unmatched to any gene: 9. This CDR3 is 15 amino acids long. Germline lookup yields CDR1 GTSNPN and CDR2 SVGIG (reference sequence). CDR3 protein: CAWSNLEGTGGGYTF. The CDR3 bases are TGTGCCTGGAGTAACCTTGAAGGGACAGGGGGCGGCTACACCTTC.

The V and J genes are TRBV28 and TRBJ2-7, with D perhaps matching TRBD2 (5 bases). Trimming removed 5 bases from V and 0 bases from J, with 14 bases in between. Germline values: CDR1 MDHEN, CDR2 SYDVKM. The CDR3 runs 15 residues. CDR3: CASSDPEASSYEQYF. The CDR3 bases are TGTGCCAGCAGTGACCCGGAGGCCAGCTCCTACGAGCAGTACTTC. Using reference TRBV28 and TRBJ2-7 for the parts outside the CDR3, the full variable domain is DVKVTQSSRYLVKRTGEKVFLECVQDMDHENMFWYRQDPGLGLRLIYFSYDVKMKEKGDIPEGYSVSREKKERFSLILESASTNQTSMYLCASSDPEASSYEQYFGPGTRLTVT.

This clone was seen at least ten times. The chain recombines TRBV15 with TRBJ2-6; D might be TRBD2 (6 bases). CDR3 size: 18 residues. Trimming left V 0 bases short and J 0 bases short, with 12 bases between. Germline V gives CDR1 LNHNV, CDR2 YYDKDF (reference sequence). CDR3 region: CATSRDGGAGSGANVLTF. As DNA, the CDR3 is TGTGCCACCAGCAGAGATGGCGGGGCTGGCTCTGGGGCCAACGTCCTGACTTTC.

The gene calls are TRBV6-5 and TRBJ1-5; 9 bases fit TRBD1. CDR1 and CDR2 (germline): MNHEY, SVGAGI. V was clipped by 7 bases and J by 9 bases; unmatched bases: 10. The CDR3 sequence is 14 residues long. The CDR3 DNA sequence: TGTGCCAGCACCCCCGGACAGGGGAGTCGGCCCCAGCATTTT. As protein: CASTPGQGSRPQHF.

The DNA of the CDR3 is TGTGCCAGTAGAGGACAGGGGGGGGCCTTCGAGCAGTACTTC. Translating gives CASRGQGGAFEQYF. The chain uses TRBV19 and TRBJ2-7; 10 bases are a match to TRBD1. V shed 6 bases, J shed 6 bases, and the junction held 8 bases outside the gene matches. In germline, CDR1 is LNHDA, CDR2 SQIVND (reference sequence). The CDR3 totals 14 residues.

V usage is TRBV28 and J usage is TRBJ1-2; no clear D. The length of the CDR3 is 15 residues. The germline V gene encodes CDR1 MDHEN and CDR2 SYDVKM. V lost 7 bases, J lost 4 bases, and 19 bases lay in between. The CDR3 nucleotides are TGTGCCAGCAACTCTCTCGACAAAGCCCTCTATGGCTACACCTTC. This encodes CASNSLDKALYGYTF.

The chain couples TRBV4-3 to TRBJ1-2; TRBD1 aligns across 9 bases. V lost 1 base, J lost 1 base, and 7 bases stayed unmatched. Germline CDR1 and CDR2: LGHNA and YSLEER. The CDR3 spans 17 residues. CDR3 in amino acids: CASSQVSGTGFNYGYTF. CDR3 DNA sequence: TGCGCCAGCAGCCAAGTTTCTGGGACAGGGTTTAACTATGGCTACACCTTC.

This sequence joins TRBV24-1 and TRBJ2-1, with D possibly matching TRBD1 (5 bases). The CDR3 loop spans 14 amino acids. Trimming stripped 1 base from V and 6 bases from J, with 9 bases between. Germline lookup yields CDR1 KGHDR and CDR2 SFDVKD. CDR3 bases: TGTGCCACCAGTGATTTCAGGGCAGGCAATGAGCAGTTCTTC. This gives the protein CATSDFRAGNEQFF.

The genes are TRBV5-1 and TRBJ2-5; no definite D call. The CDR3 length is 14 residues. From germline, CDR1 is SGHRS and CDR2 YFSETQ. Trimming shortened V by 4 bases and J by 4 bases, and 14 bases separated the two germline ends. The CDR3 DNA reads TGCGCCAGCAGCACAAAGACTGGATCAGAGACCCAGTACTTC. It translates to CASSTKTGSETQYF.

The J gene is TRBJ2-5, the V gene TRBV7-6; perhaps TRBD1 as D (5 bases). The germline V and J ends were trimmed by 1 base and 7 bases, with 19 bases remaining between them. Germline CDR1 and CDR2: SGHVS and FNYEAQ. The CDR3 is 16 residues long. The CDR3 reads CASSLGTGRRVGTQYF. In DNA form, the CDR3 reads TGTGCCAGCAGCTTAGGCACAGGACGCCGTGTAGGGACCCAGTACTTC. Together with reference TRBV7-6 and TRBJ2-5, the CDR3 gives the full variable domain: GAGVSQSPRYKVTKRGQDVALRCDPISGHVSLYWYRQALGQGPEFLTYFNYEAQQDKSGLPNDRFSAERPEGSISTLTIQRTEQRDSAMYRCASSLGTGRRVGTQYFGPGTRLLVL.

This clone has only a few counts. V usage is TRBV28 and J usage is TRBJ1-4; D perhaps matches TRBD1 (6 bases). The germline gives CDR1 MDHEN, CDR2 SYDVKM. The CDR3 covers 16 residues. CDR3: CASTGISLATNEKLFF. Written as DNA, the CDR3 is TGTGCTAGTACAGGGATTTCCCTTGCAACTAATGAAAAACTGTTTTTT.

The rearrangement uses TRBV5-1 and TRBJ2-7; 8 bases align to TRBD1. The CDR3 is 15 amino acids. Looked up from germline, CDR1 is SGHRS and CDR2 is YFSETQ. With V trimmed by 3 bases and J by 2 bases, 7 bases remained unmatched. CDR3 coding DNA: TGCGCCAGCAGCTCTCCTGACAGGGGCACCTACGAGCAGTACTTC. It codes for CASSSPDRGTYEQYF.

V is TRBV3-1 (or the pseudogene TRBV3-2) and J is TRBJ1-5, with TRBD1 matching over 7 bases. The CDR3 extends over 14 amino acids. V was clipped by 4 bases and J by 9 bases; unmatched bases: 9. Germline assignment: CDR1 LGHDT and CDR2 YNNKEL (reference sequence). For the CDR3, the DNA is TGTGCCAGCAGCCCGGGACAGCTCAGATGGCCCCAGCATTTT. Translated: CASSPGQLRWPQHF.

This clone was observed a handful of times. The chain carries TRBV27 and TRBJ1-2; the D gene is possibly TRBD1 (5 bases). V dropped 2 bases and J dropped 9 bases, with 10 bases sitting between them. The length of the CDR3 is 12 residues. Germline loops: CDR1 MNHEY, CDR2 SMNVEV (reference sequence). The CDR3 protein is CASSLTGTSYTF. The DNA of the CDR3 is TGTGCCAGCAGTTTAACAGGTACCAGCTACACCTTC.

The chain is built from TRBV4-3 and TRBJ2-5; TRBD2 aligns across 8 bases. CDR1 is LGHNA and CDR2 is YSLEER in the germline V gene. This CDR3 is built from 15 residues. J was trimmed by 2 bases and V by 4 bases; bases with no gene match: 6. The CDR3 DNA sequence: TGCGCCAGCAGCCCAGGGACTAGGGTACAAGAGACCCAGTACTTC. Translated, it gives CASSPGTRVQETQYF.

V is TRBV7-9 and J is TRBJ2-5, with TRBD2 matching 8 bases. Germline V gene data show CDR1 as SEHNR and CDR2 as FQNEAQ (reference sequence). V trimming: 5 bases; J trimming: 7 bases; junction bases outside the gene matches: 12. The CDR3 is made up of 15 amino acids. For the CDR3, the DNA is TGTGCCAGCAGCCCCCGGGGGGGGAGAAGTCGGACCCAGTACTTC. Encoded protein: CASSPRGGRSRTQYF.